Following are 10 T cell receptor beta chains from one sample sequenced in a study of blood T cell repertoires in COVID-19. TCRdb keeps only in-frame clones here, not all; method: immunoSEQ multiplex PCR. This table has some 300,000 clones, more than 75% appearing once. What was sequenced was peripheral blood. All receptors derive from a man aged 65 to 79 with acute or convalescent COVID-19.

The chain links TRBV10-3 to TRBJ1-1, with TRBD1 matching over 9 bases. CDR1 and CDR2 from the germline V gene are ENHRY and SYGVKD. V was clipped by 9 bases and J by 6 bases; unmatched bases: 11. CDR3 length equals 14 residues. CDR3 coding DNA: TGTGCCATATCCCCGGGGACAGGGCTTTCTGAAGCTTTCTTT. Translating gives CAISPGTGLSEAFF.

V is TRBV4-2 and J is TRBJ1-6, with 9 bases that match TRBD1. CDR1 and CDR2 (germline): LGHNA, YNFKEQ. V was clipped by 2 bases and J by 5 bases; unmatched bases: 7. The CDR3 spans 17 residues. For the CDR3, the DNA is TGTGCCAGCAGCCAACTAACAGGGGGCTACGATAATTCACCCCTCCACTTT. Protein sequence: CASSQLTGGYDNSPLHF.

The chain recombines TRBV20-1 with TRBJ2-3, with TRBD2 identical over 8 bases. The germline V gene has CDR1 DFQATT and CDR2 SNEGSKA (reference sequence). The CDR3 runs to 15 residues. J gave up 2 bases and V 3 bases, and 7 bases lay outside the gene matches. The CDR3 DNA reads TGCAGTGCTAGTGATACTAGCGGCCTCACAGATACGCAGTATTTT. This codes for CSASDTSGLTDTQYF.

V usage is TRBV7-2 and J usage is TRBJ2-4; 7 nucleotides agree with TRBD1. The V gene end was trimmed by 5 bases and the J gene end by 7 bases; junction bases not matched to a gene: 5. There are 13 residues in the CDR3. CDR1 and CDR2 (germline): SGHTA, FQGNSA. CDR3: CASSTRDSNIQYF. DNA of the CDR3: TGTGCCAGCAGCACCCGGGACAGTAACATTCAGTACTTC.

This clone was counted a single time. This sequence joins TRBV21-1 and TRBJ2-5; the table's D call, TRBD1, has no DNA check behind it. TRBV21-1 is given as a pseudogene. The CDR3 has 16 residues. The chain's CDR3 is CASRNRGLRFPETQYF. The CDR3 bases are TGTGCCAGCAGAAACAGGGGGCTAAGATTCCCAGAGACCCAGTACTTC.

The V call is TRBV4-1, the J call TRBJ1-2; D is possibly TRBD1 (5 bases). The CDR3 spans 15 residues. Germline values: CDR1 MGHRA, CDR2 YSYEKL. V dropped 0 bases and J dropped 4 bases, with 12 bases sitting between them. CDR3 in DNA: TGCGCCAGCAGCCAAGATCAGTCAGGGCTCTATGGCTACACCTTC. Translation: CASSQDQSGLYGYTF.

The V and J genes are TRBV7-3 and TRBJ2-3, with D perhaps TRBD1 (5 bases). The CDR3 totals 15 residues. V gave up 6 bases and J gave up 7 bases, with 20 bases separating them. Germline values: CDR1 SGHTA, CDR2 FQGTGA. In nucleotides, the CDR3 is TGTGCCAGCAGTATAGGGGTGGGGTATCAGTATACGCAGTATTTT. Translation: CASSIGVGYQYTQYF.

The chain uses TRBV29-1 and TRBJ1-2, with 10 bases matching TRBD1. Trimming cost V 7 bases and J 3 bases; bases outside gene matches: 11. In germline, CDR1 is SQVTM, CDR2 ANQGSEA. This CDR3 is 15 amino acids long. In DNA form, the CDR3 reads TGCAGCGCTGTGCCCTTAGGACAGGGGGACTATGGCTACACCTTC. This gives the protein CSAVPLGQGDYGYTF.

The chain recombines TRBV4-3 with TRBJ2-2; a weak D match, TRBD2 (5 bases). Between the trimmed V and J ends, which lost 0 bases and 6 bases, there was a span of 11 bases. Germline CDR1 LGHNA, CDR2 YSLEER. The length of the CDR3 is 15 residues. The CDR3 is CASSQDSGVPGELFF. For the CDR3, the DNA is TGCGCCAGCAGCCAAGACTCCGGGGTGCCCGGGGAGCTGTTTTTT.

The chain couples TRBV28 to TRBJ1-2, with TRBD1 matching 11 bases. The V segment lost 3 bases and the J segment 8 bases; nucleotides outside the gene matches: 5. Per germline, CDR1 MDHEN and CDR2 SYDVKM. This CDR3 is 14 amino acids long. CDR3 in amino acids: CASSFRTGGAGYTF. CDR3 in DNA: TGTGCCAGCAGTTTCCGGACAGGGGGCGCAGGCTACACCTTC.